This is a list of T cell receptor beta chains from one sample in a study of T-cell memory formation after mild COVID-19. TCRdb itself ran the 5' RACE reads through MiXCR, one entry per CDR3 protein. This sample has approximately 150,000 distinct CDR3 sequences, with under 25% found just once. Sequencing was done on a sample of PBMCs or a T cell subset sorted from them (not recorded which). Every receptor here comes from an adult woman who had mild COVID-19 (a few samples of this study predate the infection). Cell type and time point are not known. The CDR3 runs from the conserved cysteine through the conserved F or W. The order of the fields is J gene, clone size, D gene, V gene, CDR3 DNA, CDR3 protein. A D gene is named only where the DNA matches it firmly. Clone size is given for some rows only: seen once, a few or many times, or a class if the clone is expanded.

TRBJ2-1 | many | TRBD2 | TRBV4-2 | TGTGCCAGCAGCCAAGATTTAGGTAGCGGGATTAGGAATGAGCAGTTCTTC | CASSQDLGSGIRNEQFF
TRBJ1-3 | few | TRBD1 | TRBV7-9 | TGTGCCAGCAGCTTATCTCGACAGGGAGGGGACACCATATATTTT | CASSLSRQGGDTIYF
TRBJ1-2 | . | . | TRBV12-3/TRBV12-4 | TGTGCCAGCAGTCTAGGGGGTATGGACTATGGCTACACCTTC | CASSLGGMDYGYTF
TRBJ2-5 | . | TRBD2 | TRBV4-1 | TGCGCCAGCAGCCAAGATGGGAGGGGCCAAGAGACCCAGTACTTC | CASSQDGRGQETQYF
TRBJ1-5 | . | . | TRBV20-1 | TGCAGTGCCACCCAGGGAAATCAGCCCCAGCATTTT | CSATQGNQPQHF
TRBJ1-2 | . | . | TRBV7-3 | TGTGCCAGCAGCTTAAACGCAGGGGCAGCTGGCTACACCTTC | CASSLNAGAAGYTF
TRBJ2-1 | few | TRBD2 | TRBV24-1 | TGTGCCACCAGTGACGTCTCCGGGACTAGCGGCTACAATGAGCAGTTCTTC | CATSDVSGTSGYNEQFF
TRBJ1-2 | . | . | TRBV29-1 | TGCAGCCTCTGGGACGGGAATAACTATGGCTACACCTTC | CSLWDGNNYGYTF
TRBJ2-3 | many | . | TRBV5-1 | TGTGCCAGCAGCTTAGAGGTCACAGATACGCAGTATTTT | CASSLEVTDTQYF
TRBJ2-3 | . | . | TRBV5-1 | TGCGCCAGCAGCCGTTCCGGAACTAGCACAGATACGCAGTATTTT | CASSRSGTSTDTQYF
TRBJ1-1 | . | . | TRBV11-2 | TGTGCCAGCAGCTTAGAATGGCGCCTAAAGAACACTGAAGCTTTCTTT | CASSLEWRLKNTEAFF
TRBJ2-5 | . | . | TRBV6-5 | TGTGCCAGCAGTTACTCGAAAGGTGCCCAGTACTTC | CASSYSKGAQYF
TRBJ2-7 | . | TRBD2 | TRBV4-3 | TGCGCCAGCAGCCAAGGGGCTAGCGGGGGATACGAGCAGTACTTC | CASSQGASGGYEQYF
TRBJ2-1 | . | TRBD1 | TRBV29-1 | TGCAGCGTTGTTGTAGGGGGCCAACCGAAAGAGCAGTTCTTC | CSVVVGGQPKEQFF
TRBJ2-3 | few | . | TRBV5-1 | TGCGCCAGCAGCTTGGGAGGTGGGGCAGATACGCAGTATTTT | CASSLGGGADTQYF
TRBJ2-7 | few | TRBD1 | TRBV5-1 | TGCGCCAGCAGCTTGCGACAGGGGGCTGACGAGCAGTACTTC | CASSLRQGADEQYF
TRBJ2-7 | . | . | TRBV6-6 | TGTGCCAGCAGTACCGACGGAAGCTCCTACGAGCAGTACTTC | CASSTDGSSYEQYF
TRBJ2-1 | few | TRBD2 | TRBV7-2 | TGTGCCAGCAGCTTGAGCGGGAGGGTCGATGAGCAGTTCTTC | CASSLSGRVDEQFF
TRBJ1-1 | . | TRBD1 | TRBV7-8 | TGTGCCAGCAGCCCCCACAGGGGTGGCACTGAAGCTTTCTTT | CASSPHRGGTEAFF
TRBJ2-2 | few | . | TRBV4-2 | TGTGCCAGCTTAGGCATGGGAAACACCGGGGAGCTGTTTTTT | CASLGMGNTGELFF
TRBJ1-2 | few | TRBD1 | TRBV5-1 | TGCGCCAGCAGCGAAACAGGGGCGGTGGACTATGGCTACACCTTC | CASSETGAVDYGYTF
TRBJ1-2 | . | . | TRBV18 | TGTGCCAGCTCAGTCTGGGGATCCAACTATGGCTACACCTTC | CASSVWGSNYGYTF
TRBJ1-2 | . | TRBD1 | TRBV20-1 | TGCAGTGCTAGGGACAGGGACTATGGCTACACCTTC | CSARDRDYGYTF
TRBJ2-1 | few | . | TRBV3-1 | TGTGCCAGCAGCCCACTCGGGTTGCGGGGCGACATGAATGAGCAGTTCTTC | CASSPLGLRGDMNEQFF
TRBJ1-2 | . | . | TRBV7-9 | TGTGCCAGCGGGAAGGAAGGGAATTATTATGGCTACACCTTC | CASGKEGNYYGYTF
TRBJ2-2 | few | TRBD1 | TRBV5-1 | TGCGCCAGCAGCTTGGAAGGCCAGGGGGCGAGCACCGGGGAGCTGTTTTTT | CASSLEGQGASTGELFF
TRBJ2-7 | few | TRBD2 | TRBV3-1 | TGTGCCAGCAGCCAAGGGCTGTCGGGGGGACGTGGGGAGTACGAGCAGTACTTC | CASSQGLSGGRGEYEQYF
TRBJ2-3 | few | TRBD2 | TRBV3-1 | TGTGCCAGCAGCCGGCGGGGGGGCCAAGATACGCAGTATTTT | CASSRRGGQDTQYF
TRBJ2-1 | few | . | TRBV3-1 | TGTGCCAGCAGCCAAGAAGGTGGGAGCTCCTACAATGAGCAGTTCTTC | CASSQEGGSSYNEQFF
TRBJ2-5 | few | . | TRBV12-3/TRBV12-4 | TGTGCCAGCAGTTTGGTAGTTAACCAAGAGACCCAGTACTTC | CASSLVVNQETQYF
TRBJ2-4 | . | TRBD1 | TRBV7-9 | TGTGCCAGCAGCTCAACTGGACAGGGGAGGAACATTCAGTACTTC | CASSSTGQGRNIQYF
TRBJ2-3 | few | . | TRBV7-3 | TGTGCCAGCAGCCGCACAGGGACCCACACAGATACGCAGTATTTT | CASSRTGTHTDTQYF
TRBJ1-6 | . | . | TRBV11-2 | TGTGCCAGCAGCTTAGGGGCCGGGCCTAATTCACCCCTCCACTTT | CASSLGAGPNSPLHF
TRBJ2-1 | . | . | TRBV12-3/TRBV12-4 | TGTGCCAGTAGGAGCCCGGACATCTACAATGAGCAGTTCTTC | CASRSPDIYNEQFF
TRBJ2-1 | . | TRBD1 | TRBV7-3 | TGTGCCAGCAGCTTACAGGGGGTCCCTTACAATGAGCAGTTCTTC | CASSLQGVPYNEQFF
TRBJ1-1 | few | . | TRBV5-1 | TGCGCCAGCAGATTTAGTTCCTCCATGAACACTGAAGCTTTCTTT | CASRFSSSMNTEAFF
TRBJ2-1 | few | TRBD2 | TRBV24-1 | TGTGCCACCGAGGGAAGTAGCCAGCGGGGGGTGGTCTCGTATGAGCAGTTCTTC | CATEGSSQRGVVSYEQFF
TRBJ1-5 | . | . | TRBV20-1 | TGCAGTGCCATTCTGAGGGGATCAGGCAATCAGCCCCAGCATTTT | CSAILRGSGNQPQHF
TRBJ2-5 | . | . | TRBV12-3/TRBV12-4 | TGTGCCAGCAGCCCTGGGGTAGAGACCCAGTACTTC | CASSPGVETQYF